The 29 T cell receptor beta chains in this list originate from one sample, sequenced in a study of blood T cell repertoires in COVID-19. Sequencing was performed with immunoSEQ multiplex PCR; in TCRdb, only in-frame clones are kept and a portion is missing. The table records around 31,000 clones, roughly 89% of them present only once. Specimen: peripheral blood. These receptors were taken from an elderly man with acute or convalescent COVID-19.

The V call is TRBV6-5, the J call TRBJ1-5, with D hard to call. There are 14 residues in the CDR3. CDR1 MNHEY and CDR2 SVGAGI come from the germline V gene. The V gene lost 0 bases and the J gene lost 4 bases, with 7 bases spanning the gap. The chain's CDR3 is CASSYSTGNQPQHF. The DNA for the CDR3 is TGTGCCAGCAGTTACTCGACGGGGAATCAGCCCCAGCATTTT.

J is TRBJ2-3 and V is TRBV7-7; 12 nucleotides match TRBD2. CDR3 length: 16 amino acids. V lost 5 bases and J lost 1; bases outside the gene matches: 4. Germline V gives CDR1 SSHAT, CDR2 FNYEAQ (reference sequence). CDR3 nucleotides: TGTGCCAGCAGCACGGGACTAGCGGGTGGCACAGATACGCAGTATTTT. It codes for CASSTGLAGGTDTQYF.

This clone was seen once. J is TRBJ2-2 and V is TRBV19, with 11 bases aligning to TRBD1. This CDR3 is built from 15 residues. Germline trimming cut 8 bases from V and 5 bases from J; bases unmatched to any gene: 7. In germline, CDR1 is LNHDA, CDR2 SQIVND (reference sequence). CDR3 residues: CASRRGTGGTGELFF. For the CDR3, the DNA is TGTGCCAGTCGCCGGGGGACAGGGGGAACCGGGGAGCTGTTTTTT.

The chain combines TRBV6-1 with TRBJ1-2; 8 bases fit TRBD1. Germline V gives CDR1 MNHNS, CDR2 SASEGT. The length of the CDR3 is 14 residues. The ends lost 2 bases at V and 2 bases at J; junction bases unmatched: 1. CDR3 sequence: CASSEYRGNYGYTF. The CDR3 region has the DNA TGTGCCAGCAGTGAATACAGGGGGAACTATGGCTACACCTTC.

The chain employs TRBV7-2 and TRBJ2-1; no firm D call. CDR1 is SGHTA and CDR2 is FQGNSA in the germline V gene. Trimming left V 5 bases short and J 7 bases short, with 12 bases between. CDR3 length equals 13 residues. CDR3 DNA: TGTGCCAGCAGCGTACAAGACGGGAATGAGCAGTTCTTC. The encoded protein is CASSVQDGNEQFF. Full variable domain (rest looked up from reference TRBV7-2 and TRBJ2-1): GAGVSQSPSNKVTEKGKDVELRCDPISGHTALYWYRQSLGQGLEFLIYFQGNSAPDKSGLPSDRFSAERTGGSVSTLTIQRTQQEDSAVYLCASSVQDGNEQFFGPGTRLTVL.

The chain recombines TRBV6-2 or TRBV6-3 with TRBJ1-3; D may be TRBD1 (6 bases). V dropped 6 bases and J dropped 9 bases, with 27 bases sitting between them. This CDR3 has 17 amino acids. Germline V gene sequence: CDR1 MNHEY, CDR2 SVGEGT. The CDR3: CASSNRGGQPRRSTIYF. The CDR3 coding sequence is TGTGCCAGCAGCAACCGGGGCGGACAGCCTAGGAGGAGCACCATATATTTT.

V usage is TRBV28 and J usage is TRBJ2-5; a weak D match, TRBD2 (6 bases). CDR1 and CDR2 (germline): MDHEN, SYDVKM. The V gene lost 6 bases and the J gene lost 5 bases, with 22 bases spanning the gap. CDR3 length equals 16 residues. The chain's CDR3 is CASSPSAGSGWETQYF. In nucleotides, the CDR3 is TGTGCCAGCAGCCCCTCCGCCGGGAGTGGATGGGAGACCCAGTACTTC.

V is TRBV19 and J is TRBJ1-1; D is uncertain. Trimming stripped 4 bases from V and 1 base from J, with 4 bases between. The CDR3 totals 12 residues. Germline V lookup: CDR1 LNHDA, CDR2 SQIVND (reference sequence). The CDR3 spells CASSNRNTEAFF. The DNA of the CDR3 is TGTGCCAGTAGTAATAGGAACACTGAAGCTTTCTTT.

The CDR3 sequence is CASSAASGSSTDTQYF. CDR3 nucleotide sequence: TGTGCCAGCAGTGCAGCTAGCGGTTCTAGCACAGATACGCAGTATTTT. The V call is TRBV27, the J call TRBJ2-3, with TRBD2 matching over 7 bases. Trimming cost V 5 bases and J 0 bases; bases outside gene matches: 8. This CDR3 contains 16 residues. In germline, CDR1 is MNHEY, CDR2 SMNVEV (reference sequence).

The J gene is TRBJ1-2, the V gene TRBV12-5, with D uncertain. V lost 6 bases, J lost 4 bases, and 15 bases lay in between. This CDR3 is built from 14 residues. The V gene's germline CDR1 is LGHNT and CDR2 FRNRAP. The CDR3 spells CASGGAVSVYGYTF. DNA for the CDR3: TGTGCTAGTGGGGGCGCCGTTTCAGTCTATGGCTACACCTTC.

The V and J genes are TRBV28 and TRBJ1-5; 7 bases map to TRBD1. Germline loops: CDR1 MDHEN, CDR2 SYDVKM. The trim removed 6 bases at V and 0 bases at J, leaving 5 bases unmatched. The length of the CDR3 is 15 residues. This CDR3 reads CASSPRDSSNQPQHF. The DNA of the CDR3 is TGTGCCAGCAGCCCGCGGGACAGTAGCAATCAGCCCCAGCATTTT.

The V gene is TRBV6-2 or TRBV6-3, the J gene TRBJ2-1; 15 positions agree with TRBD2. Germline trimming cut 5 bases from V and 4 bases from J; bases unmatched to any gene: 6. Germline V CDR1 and CDR2: MNHEY, SVGEGT. The CDR3 is made up of 17 amino acids. This chain's CDR3 is CASSPGTSGRRYNEQFF. The DNA for the CDR3 is TGTGCCAGCAGTCCCGGGACTAGCGGGAGGAGGTACAATGAGCAGTTCTTC.

This clone appeared a few times. The chain recombines TRBV7-8 with TRBJ1-5; D is undetermined. This CDR3 spans 13 amino acids. Trimming shortened V by 5 bases and J by 7 bases, and 12 bases separated the two germline ends. Germline V lookup: CDR1 SGHVS, CDR2 FQNEAQ. This CDR3 is CASSRRAPQPQHF. The CDR3 DNA follows: TGTGCCAGCAGCCGGAGGGCCCCCCAGCCCCAGCATTTT.

The genes are TRBV5-1 and TRBJ1-6; tentatively, D is TRBD1 (5 bases). From germline, CDR1 is SGHRS and CDR2 YFSETQ. With 0 bases removed from V and 5 bases from J, the gap between germline ends came to 6 bases. The CDR3 length is 14 residues. This CDR3 is CASSLGQNNSPLHF. The CDR3 region has the DNA TGCGCCAGCAGCTTGGGACAGAATAATTCACCCCTCCACTTT. The full variable domain, completed using reference TRBV5-1 and TRBJ1-6, is KAGVTQTPRYLIKTRGQQVTLSCSPISGHRSVSWYQQTPGQGLQFLFEYFSETQRNKGNFPGRFSGRQFSNSRSEMNVSTLELGDSALYLCASSLGQNNSPLHFGNGTRLTVT.

The chain is built from TRBV14 and TRBJ1-1, with D possibly matching TRBD1 (6 bases). This CDR3 contains 14 residues. The germline CDR1 and CDR2 sequences are SGHDN and FVKESK. V lost 4 bases and J lost 7, with 16 bases in between. The CDR3 nucleotides read TGTGCCAGCAGCCGCAGAGGGGGAATAGGTGAAGCTTTCTTT. This translates into CASSRRGGIGEAFF.

The gene calls are TRBV6-5 and TRBJ1-2, with D maybe TRBD1 (5 bases). Germline CDR1 and CDR2: MNHEY and SVGAGI. The CDR3 covers 13 residues. The CDR3, as DNA: TGTGCAGCCCGCGGCGGGGCCAACTATGGCTACACCTTC. Its protein is CAARGGANYGYTF.

The chain combines TRBV18 with TRBJ1-5; a weak D match, TRBD1 (5 bases). Trimming pared 2 bases from V and 4 bases from J, leaving 6 bases between. In germline, CDR1 is KGHSH, CDR2 LQKENI. The CDR3 runs to 13 residues. The CDR3 DNA is TGTGCCAGCTCACCAGGGGGGAATCAGCCCCAGCATTTT. Amino acid sequence: CASSPGGNQPQHF.

This chain joins TRBV7-2 and TRBJ1-2; 7 nucleotides match TRBD1. The CDR3 has 16 residues. Trimming at V came to 4 bases and at J to 6 bases, leaving 14 bases not matched to a gene. In germline, CDR1 is SGHTA, CDR2 FQGNSA. The CDR3 loop reads CASSSRPAGTANGYTF. The CDR3 coding sequence is TGTGCCAGCAGCTCGCGGCCCGCCGGGACAGCTAATGGCTACACCTTC.

The chain couples TRBV2 to TRBJ2-7; 7 bases are a match to TRBD2. The CDR3 spans 17 residues. Germline V gene lookup returns CDR1 SNHLY and CDR2 FYNNEI. J gave up 0 bases and V 7 bases, and 15 bases lay outside the gene matches. Here the CDR3 DNA reads TGTGCCAGCACCTTGTGGAGGGACCTAGCGGACTCCTACGAGCAGTACTTC. This sequence encodes CASTLWRDLADSYEQYF.

This clone has more than one count but fewer than ten. The V call is TRBV19, the J call TRBJ1-1; D is possibly TRBD1 (5 bases). The CDR3 contains 13 residues. In germline, CDR1 is LNHDA, CDR2 SQIVND (reference sequence). The V gene lost 4 bases and the J gene lost 5 bases, with 11 bases spanning the gap. In DNA form, the CDR3 reads TGTGCCAGTAGTAAGGACATCTGGACTGAAGCTTTCTTT. It encodes CASSKDIWTEAFF.

The chain has TRBV12-5 and TRBJ2-1; 10 bases fit TRBD1. CDR1 is LGHNT and CDR2 is FRNRAP in the germline V gene. The ends lost 7 bases at V and 0 bases at J; junction bases unmatched: 15. This CDR3 contains 19 residues. CDR3 region: CASDATGTGAPSSYNEQFF. The CDR3 DNA is TGTGCTAGTGATGCCACCGGGACAGGGGCCCCAAGCTCCTACAATGAGCAGTTCTTC.

This chain connects TRBV28 to TRBJ2-1; 13 bases fit TRBD2. CDR3 length: 16 residues. Trimming at V came to 5 bases and at J to 2 bases, leaving 3 bases not matched to a gene. Germline loops: CDR1 MDHEN, CDR2 SYDVKM. CDR3 sequence: CASSPGLAGAYNEQFF. In DNA form, the CDR3 reads TGTGCCAGCAGTCCTGGACTAGCGGGGGCCTACAATGAGCAGTTCTTC.

J is TRBJ1-2 and V is TRBV2, with D possibly TRBD1 on 5 matching bases. Trimming left V 1 base short and J 4 bases short, with 10 bases between. The CDR3 spans 14 residues. The germline gives CDR1 SNHLY, CDR2 FYNNEI. CDR3 loop: CASSEGQQGYGYTF. CDR3 sequence (DNA): TGTGCCAGCAGTGAAGGCCAGCAGGGCTATGGCTACACCTTC.

This chain joins TRBV18 and TRBJ1-1, with TRBD1 identical over 8 bases. V was clipped by 6 bases and J by 1 base; unmatched bases: 7. CDR1 and CDR2 (germline): KGHSH, LQKENI. This CDR3 spans 15 amino acids. The CDR3 bases are TGTGCCAGCTCGCCGCAGGGGGCGGCGAACACTGAAGCTTTCTTT. It is translated as CASSPQGAANTEAFF. Combining the CDR3 with reference TRBV18 and TRBJ1-1 gives the whole variable domain NAGVMQNPRHLVRRRGQEARLRCSPMKGHSHVYWYRQLPEEGLKFMVYLQKENIIDESGMPKERFSAEFPKEGPSILRIQQVVRGDSAAYFCASSPQGAANTEAFFGQGTRLTVV.

The chain links TRBV5-1 to TRBJ1-3, with a possible D match to TRBD1 (5 bases). The CDR3 loop spans 18 amino acids. Looked up from germline, CDR1 is SGHRS and CDR2 is YFSETQ. Trimming took 3 bases from V and 1 from J, leaving 20 bases between them. The CDR3 nucleotides are TGCGCCAGCAGCTCAGATTGGGGCAGGGCCCTATCTGGAAACACCATATATTTT. Translating gives CASSSDWGRALSGNTIYF.

The rearrangement joins TRBV7-9 to TRBJ1-1; no definite D call. This CDR3 region has 14 residues. Trimming left V 3 bases short and J 5 bases short, with 13 bases between. Germline-derived CDR1 and CDR2 are SEHNR and FQNEAQ (reference sequence). CDR3 protein: CASSLAGGRTEAFF. CDR3 coding DNA: TGTGCCAGCAGCTTGGCCGGAGGGAGGACTGAAGCTTTCTTT. Together with reference TRBV7-9 and TRBJ1-1, the CDR3 gives the full variable domain: DTGVSQNPRHKITKRGQNVTFRCDPISEHNRLYWYRQTLGQGPEFLTYFQNEAQLEKSRLLSDRFSAERPKGSFSTLEIQRTEQGDSAMYLCASSLAGGRTEAFFGQGTRLTVV.

The chain carries TRBV30 and TRBJ2-5, with D tentatively TRBD2 (6 bases). This CDR3 spans 16 amino acids. From germline, CDR1 is GTSNPN and CDR2 SVGIG (reference sequence). V lost 0 bases and J 4 bases, leaving 18 bases between the germline ends. CDR3 protein: CAWSVSLSGVRETQYF. In DNA, the CDR3 is TGTGCCTGGAGTGTTTCCCTATCGGGAGTTCGAGAGACCCAGTACTTC.

This clone has just a few counts. The chain has TRBV2 and TRBJ2-2; 11 nucleotides align to TRBD2. The germline V gene encodes CDR1 SNHLY and CDR2 FYNNEI. The CDR3 totals 17 residues. V lost 5 bases to trimming and J lost 6 bases; unmatched junction nucleotides: 11. The CDR3 nucleotides are TGTGCCAGCAGTCCGTGGGGTAGCGGGAGGGTCGCCGGGGAGCTGTTTTTT. Translation gives CASSPWGSGRVAGELFF.

The genes are TRBV18 and TRBJ2-1; possibly TRBD2 for D (6 bases). The CDR3 is made up of 12 amino acids. V lost 8 bases and J lost 5, with 10 bases in between. Germline CDR1 reads KGHSH; CDR2 reads LQKENI. This chain's CDR3 is CASTTSNNEQFF. CDR3 nucleotides: TGTGCCAGCACCACTAGCAACAATGAGCAGTTCTTC. The full variable domain, its missing parts supplied by reference TRBV18 and TRBJ2-1, is NAGVMQNPRHLVRRRGQEARLRCSPMKGHSHVYWYRQLPEEGLKFMVYLQKENIIDESGMPKERFSAEFPKEGPSILRIQQVVRGDSAAYFCASTTSNNEQFFGPGTRLTVL.